This T cell receptor beta chain was captured by sequencing in a study of OX40 agonist ivuxolimab in advanced cancers. At the level of the whole study: Ivuxolimab, which targeted the costimulatory receptor OX40 (CD134), was an agonistic, fully human IgG2 monoclonal antibody. Intravenous ivuxolimab was administered to patients every 2 weeks at six dose levels: 0.01, 0.1, 0.3, 1.5, 3 and 10 mg/kg. Of the approximately 54 patients in dose escalation, 19 had hepatocellular carcinoma, some 15 had melanoma, 9 had renal cell carcinoma and 9 had head and neck cancer. A male proportion of around 83% and a mean age of about 60 years, ranging from roughly 23 to 90, were recorded for the dose-escalation cohort. Prior anti-PD-1, anti-PD-L1 or anti-CTLA-4 therapy was permitted, and checkpoint inhibitors had been received by roughly 40% of dose-escalation patients. Partial responses occurred in three dose-escalation patients: two with cutaneous melanoma and one with hepatocellular carcinoma. The point of sequencing TCRbeta in the periphery was to test whether ivuxolimab changed TCR sequence diversity and drove clonal T-cell expansion. The paper covers the monotherapy dose-escalation part of the phase I ivuxolimab trial, which included N = 52 patients. What the work shows at the level of the full study, not this receptor alone: Clonal expansion of both CD4+ and CD8+ blood T cells was observed from baseline to week 6 at doses 0.1 to 3.0 mg/kg. Low levels of normalized T-cell clonal expansion were also seen in some nonresponding patients. In the 0.1-3.0 mg/kg groups, partial responders were among the patients with the lowest normalized peripheral clonal expansion, particularly in CD8+ T cells. After ivuxolimab, more expanded clones were found on average in CD8+ T cells than in CD4+ T cells. Antigen specificity was not determined for the clonally expanded peripheral T cells.

V loses 7 bases, J loses 1 base, and the germline ends lie 14 bases apart. Taken from the germline V gene (reference sequence), the CDR1 and CDR2 loops are LNHDA and SQIVND. The CDR3 numbers 16 residues from cysteine through phenylalanine. Only the CDR3 DNA is retained, 48 bases long and in frame from the first base. Points on this clone: The antigen this receptor binds is unknown. Base qualities are missing; no much larger clone stands one base away.

The trial excluded patients who had a history of autoimmune disease or were on systemic immunosuppression. Peripheral blood for TCR sequencing was collected from all dose cohorts at baseline, on cycle 4 day 1, and on cycle 7 day 1. Samples came from an open-label, multicenter, first-in-human phase I dose-escalation trial of ivuxolimab. Adults with locally advanced or metastatic melanoma, renal cell carcinoma, hepatocellular carcinoma or head and neck squamous cell carcinoma were enrolled in the trial. CD4+ and CD8+ T cells were sorted separately from peripheral blood before TCR sequencing. For sequencing of the TCRbeta CDR3 region, genomic DNA was extracted from the sorted cells. TCRbeta CDR3 regions were sequenced using the immunoSEQ Assay. TCRdb carries this immuneACCESS record with in-frame sequences only. Its versions omit some clonotypes, under half of them owing to an unresolved V gene in the studies checked, with the rest unexplained. Present in this sample are approximately 79,000 clones, roughly 94% of which were seen just once. The top ten hold just over 20% of the sample.

This clonotype originated in an adult with an advanced solid tumor such as melanoma, head and neck, liver or kidney cancer. The chain links TRBV19 with TRBJ2-6, with TRBD2 perhaps the D gene, on 6 matching bases. The source material was CD4+ or CD8+ T cells sorted from blood, sampled in a trial of the OX40 agonist ivuxolimab. CDR3 reads: CASTPLGGSGANVLTF. In nucleotide form, the sequence is TGTGCCAGTACTCCACTCGGAGGGTCTGGGGCCAACGTCCTGACTTTC.